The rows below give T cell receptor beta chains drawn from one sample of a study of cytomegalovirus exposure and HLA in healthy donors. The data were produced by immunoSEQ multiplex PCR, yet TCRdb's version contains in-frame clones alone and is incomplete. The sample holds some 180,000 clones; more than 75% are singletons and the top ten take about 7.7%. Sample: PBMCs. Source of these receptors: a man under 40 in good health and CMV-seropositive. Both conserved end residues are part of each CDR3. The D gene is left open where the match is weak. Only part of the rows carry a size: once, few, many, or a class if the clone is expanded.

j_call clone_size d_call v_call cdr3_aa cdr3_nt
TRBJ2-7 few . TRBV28 CASSLSSGSYEQYF TGTGCCAGCAGTTTGTCGAGCGGATCCTACGAGCAGTACTTC
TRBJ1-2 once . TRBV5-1 CASSFSGGENRYTF TGCGCCAGCAGCTTCTCGGGTGGGGAAAATCGCTACACCTTC
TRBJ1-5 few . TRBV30 CAWSGGSQRPQHF TGTGCCTGGAGTGGGGGTTCCCAGAGGCCCCAGCATTTT
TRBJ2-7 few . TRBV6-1 CASSLSSIRQYF TGTGCCAGCAGTCTTAGCAGTATCCGGCAGTACTTC
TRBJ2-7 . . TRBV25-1 CASSEQGSYYEQYF TGTGCCAGCAGTGAACAGGGGTCCTACTACGAGCAGTACTTC
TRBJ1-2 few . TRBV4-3 CASSLGWSGAGYTF TGCGCCAGCAGCCTAGGTTGGTCCGGAGCTGGCTACACCTTC
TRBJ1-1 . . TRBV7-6 CASSPTGLNTEAFF TGTGCCAGCAGCCCCACAGGGTTGAACACTGAAGCTTTCTTT
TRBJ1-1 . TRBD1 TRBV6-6 CASTPVRQGDTEAFF TGTGCCAGCACCCCGGTAAGACAGGGCGACACTGAAGCTTTCTTT
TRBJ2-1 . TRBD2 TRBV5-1 CASSRTSPPREQFF TGCGCCAGCAGCAGGACTAGCCCTCCAAGGGAGCAGTTCTTC
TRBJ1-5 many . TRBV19 CASSPGVQANQPQHF TGTGCCAGTAGTCCAGGGGTACAGGCCAATCAGCCCCAGCATTTT
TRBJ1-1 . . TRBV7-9 CASSRASRNTEAFF TGTGCCAGCAGTCGAGCATCCAGGAATACTGAAGCTTTCTTT
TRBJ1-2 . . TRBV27 CASRKSPNYGYTF TGTGCCAGCAGGAAGAGTCCTAACTATGGCTACACCTTC
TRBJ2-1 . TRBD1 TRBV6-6 CASSYGTAPYNEQFF TGTGCCAGCAGTTACGGGACAGCTCCTTACAATGAGCAGTTCTTC
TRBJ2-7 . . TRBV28 CASSARRSSYEQYF TGTGCCAGCTCGGCCAGACGCAGCTCCTACGAGCAGTACTTC
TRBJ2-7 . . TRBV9 CASSPTGSSYEQYF TGTGCCAGTAGTCCTACAGGGAGCTCCTACGAGCAGTACTTC
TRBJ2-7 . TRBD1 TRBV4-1 CASSSRQGDYEQYF TGCGCCAGCAGCTCCCGACAGGGAGACTACGAGCAGTACTTC
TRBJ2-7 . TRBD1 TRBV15 CATRDSSYEQYF TGTGCCACCCGGGACAGCTCCTACGAGCAGTACTTC
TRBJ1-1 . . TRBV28 CASRYGGNSEAFF TGTGCCAGCAGATACGGGGGGAATAGTGAAGCTTTCTTT
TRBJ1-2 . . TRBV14 CASSQVRGYGYTF TGTGCCAGCAGCCAAGTTCGGGGCTATGGCTACACCTTC
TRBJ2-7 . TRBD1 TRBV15 CATSSHSTGAYEQYF TGTGCCACCAGCTCTCACTCGACAGGGGCCTACGAGCAGTACTTC
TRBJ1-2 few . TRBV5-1 CASSSTGTSGYGYTF TGCGCCAGCAGTTCTACAGGGACCTCGGGGTATGGCTACACCTTC
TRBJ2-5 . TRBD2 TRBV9 CASSVGLAGGGQETQYF TGTGCCAGCAGCGTCGGACTAGCGGGGGGAGGGCAAGAGACCCAGTACTTC
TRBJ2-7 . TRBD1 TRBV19 CASSLVGTGKYEQYF TGTGCCAGTTCACTCGTCGGGACAGGGAAATACGAGCAGTACTTC
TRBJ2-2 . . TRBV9 CASSVEGGIYTGELFF TGTGCCAGCAGCGTAGAGGGTGGGATATATACCGGGGAGCTGTTTTTT
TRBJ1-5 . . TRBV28 CASSPSGISNQPQHF TGTGCCAGCAGTCCCTCAGGGATATCAAATCAGCCCCAGCATTTT
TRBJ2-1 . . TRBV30 CAWSMGVAYNEQFF TGTGCCTGGAGTATGGGAGTCGCCTACAATGAGCAGTTCTTC
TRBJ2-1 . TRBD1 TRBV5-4 CASSTRTGVSSYNEQFF TGTGCCAGCAGCACCAGGACAGGGGTCAGCTCCTACAATGAGCAGTTCTTC
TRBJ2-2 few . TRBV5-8 CASSTLENYF TGTGCCAGCAGCACCCTGGAGAACTATTTT
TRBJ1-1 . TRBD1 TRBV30 CAWSPSRDRDLLNGAFF TGTGCCTGGAGTCCCTCCAGGGACAGGGACCTTCTTAACGGGGCTTTCTTT
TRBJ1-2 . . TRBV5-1 CASTQRQRDAGNYGYTF TGCGCCAGCACCCAACGGCAGAGGGACGCAGGTAACTATGGCTACACCTTC
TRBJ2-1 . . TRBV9 CASSVVASYNEQFF TGTGCCAGCAGCGTAGTCGCCAGCTACAATGAGCAGTTCTTC
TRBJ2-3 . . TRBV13 CASSLGARTDTQYF TGTGCCAGCAGCTTAGGGGCGCGAACAGATACGCAGTATTTT
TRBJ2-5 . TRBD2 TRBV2 CASRLIAGVPETQYF TGTGCCAGCAGATTAATAGCGGGAGTTCCCGAGACCCAGTACTTC
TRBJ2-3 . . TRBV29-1 CSVDYPMGTDTQYF TGCAGCGTTGACTATCCTATGGGCACAGATACGCAGTATTTT
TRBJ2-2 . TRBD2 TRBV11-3 CASSLLAGFSGELFF TGTGCCAGCAGCTTACTAGCGGGGTTCAGCGGGGAGCTGTTTTTT
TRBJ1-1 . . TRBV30 CAWSVKGEAFF TGTGCCTGGAGTGTAAAAGGTGAAGCTTTCTTT